This T cell receptor beta chain was identified in a study of response to subunit inactivated influenza vaccine. Study observations and caveats: The study's authors posited that every seasonal influenza vaccination enlists few new T cells.

The CDR3 runs to 14 residues. Germline CDR1 reads MNHNS; CDR2 reads SASEGT. Trimming took 6 bases from V and 3 from J, leaving 14 bases between them. TCRdb re-analysed the RT-PCR reads in MiXCR, keeping a single row per CDR3 protein. Of about 700,000 distinct CDR3 sequences listed, approximately 14% are singletons. Comment on this clonotype: As yet, its antigen is unknown.

The source was PBMCs from blood, collected less than 15 days before vaccination. V gene TRBV6-1 combines with J gene TRBJ1-2, with D perhaps TRBD1 (5 bases). The clonotype comes from a man in his fifties who received an inactivated influenza vaccine. The CDR3: CASRQDGGHYGYTF. In DNA, the CDR3 is TGTGCCAGCAGACAGGACGGCGGACACTATGGCTACACCTTC.